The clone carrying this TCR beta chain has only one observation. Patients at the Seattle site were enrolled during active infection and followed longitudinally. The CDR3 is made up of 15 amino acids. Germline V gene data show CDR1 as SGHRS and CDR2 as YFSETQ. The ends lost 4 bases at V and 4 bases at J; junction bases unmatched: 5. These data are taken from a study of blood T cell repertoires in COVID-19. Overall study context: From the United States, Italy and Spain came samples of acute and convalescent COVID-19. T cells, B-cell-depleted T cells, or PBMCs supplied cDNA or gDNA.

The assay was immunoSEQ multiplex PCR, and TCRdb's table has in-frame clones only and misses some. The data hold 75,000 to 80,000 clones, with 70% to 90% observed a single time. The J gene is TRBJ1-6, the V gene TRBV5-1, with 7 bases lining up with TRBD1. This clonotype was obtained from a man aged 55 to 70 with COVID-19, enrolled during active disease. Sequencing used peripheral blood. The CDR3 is CASSARDSYNSPLHF. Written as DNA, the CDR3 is TGCGCCAGCAGCGCAAGGGACAGTTATAATTCACCCCTCCACTTT.